Listed here are 14 T cell receptor beta chains from one sample, sequenced in a study of cytomegalovirus exposure and HLA in healthy donors. The PCR contained 60 Vbeta and 13 Jbeta primers. Sequencing was performed with immunoSEQ multiplex PCR; in TCRdb, only in-frame clones are kept and a portion is missing. The table has about 120,000 clones, 78% seen once. The material sequenced was PBMCs. These receptors all come from a female donor in good health and CMV-seronegative.

The genes are TRBV9 and TRBJ2-3; the match to TRBD2 covers 10 bases. The CDR3 sequence is 17 residues long. The germline V gene has CDR1 SGDLS and CDR2 YYNGEE. The ends lost 0 bases at V and 1 base at J; junction bases unmatched: 5. CDR3 loop: CASSVAALAGRTDTQYF. The CDR3 DNA reads as TGTGCCAGCAGCGTAGCTGCACTAGCGGGGCGCACAGATACGCAGTATTTT.

The chain is built from TRBV10-1 and TRBJ2-7, with a tentative D call TRBD1 (6 bases). Germline CDR1 reads WNHNN; CDR2 reads SYGVQD (reference sequence). The CDR3 spans 16 residues. V shed 7 bases and J shed 1 base, with 20 bases lying between them. CDR3 sequence: CASTIQGQGDSYEQYF. CDR3 DNA sequence: TGCGCCAGCACCATCCAGGGACAAGGGGATTCCTACGAGCAGTACTTC.

The rearrangement uses TRBV19 and TRBJ1-5; D perhaps matches TRBD1 (6 bases). V dropped 6 bases and J dropped 7 bases, with 13 bases sitting between them. The CDR3 is made up of 13 amino acids. The germline CDR1 and CDR2 sequences are LNHDA and SQIVND (reference sequence). CDR3: CASSLQGEQPQHF. The CDR3 DNA is TGTGCCAGTAGCCTACAGGGAGAACAGCCCCAGCATTTT.

The gene calls are TRBV5-1 and TRBJ2-6; TRBD1 is a possible D gene (6 bases). The germline gives CDR1 SGHRS, CDR2 YFSETQ. The CDR3 consists of 14 residues. Trimming removed 5 bases at V and 4 bases at J, with 10 bases between. Here the CDR3 DNA reads TGCGCCAGCAGGGGGGCAAGCGGGGCCAACGTCCTGACTTTC. This gives the protein CASRGASGANVLTF.

The rearrangement joins TRBV7-9 to TRBJ1-5; 10 bases agree with TRBD1. J gave up 4 bases and V 0 bases, and 9 bases lay outside the gene matches. The germline gives CDR1 SEHNR, CDR2 FQNEAQ (reference sequence). This CDR3 contains 18 residues. In DNA, the CDR3 is TGTGCCAGCAGCTTAGCTGGGACAGGGGATTCAGGAAATCAGCCCCAGCATTTT. Translation: CASSLAGTGDSGNQPQHF.

The chain links TRBV7-2 to TRBJ1-1, with TRBD1 matching over 7 bases. With 2 bases clipped from V and 1 base from J, the junction kept 1 base outside the gene matches. This CDR3 has 14 residues. The germline V gene encodes CDR1 SGHTA and CDR2 FQGNSA. CDR3 nucleotides: TGTGCCAGCAGCTTACGACAGGGGAACACTGAAGCTTTCTTT. Encoded protein: CASSLRQGNTEAFF.

This chain joins TRBV30 and TRBJ2-7; 7 nucleotides match TRBD2. The CDR3 is made up of 15 amino acids. V lost 0 bases, J lost 4 bases, and 9 bases stayed unmatched. Germline V gene lookup returns CDR1 GTSNPN and CDR2 SVGIG (reference sequence). This CDR3 is CAWSVRGVMGYEQYF. CDR3 DNA sequence: TGTGCCTGGAGTGTACGGGGGGTGATGGGGTACGAGCAGTACTTC. Drawing the rest from reference TRBV30 and TRBJ2-7, the complete variable domain is SQTIHQWPATLVQPVGSPLSLECTVEGTSNPNLYWYRQAAGRGLQLLFYSVGIGQISSEVPQNLSASRPQDRQFILSSKKLLLSDSGFYLCAWSVRGVMGYEQYFGPGTRLTVT.

V is TRBV29-1 and J is TRBJ1-2, with D possibly TRBD1 on 5 matching bases. The CDR3 sequence is 16 residues long. CDR1 SQVTM and CDR2 ANQGSEA come from the germline V gene. V dropped 8 bases and J dropped 2 bases, with 24 bases sitting between them. The DNA for the CDR3 is TGCAGCACTCACGGGCAGGGTTCATCGAAGAACTATGGCTACACCTTC. The encoded protein is CSTHGQGSSKNYGYTF. The full variable domain, completed using reference TRBV29-1 and TRBJ1-2, is SAVISQKPSRDICQRGTSLTIQCQVDSQVTMMFWYRQQPGQSLTLIATANQGSEATYESGFVIDKFPISRPNLTFSTLTVSNMSPEDSSIYLCSTHGQGSSKNYGYTFGSGTRLTVV.

This rearrangement joins TRBV11-3 to TRBJ1-1; D is uncertain. V lost 3 bases to trimming and J lost 1 base, with 6 bases between them. This CDR3 region has 13 residues. Per the germline V gene, CDR1 is SGHNT and CDR2 is YENEEA. Here the CDR3 reads CASSFRQNTEAFF. DNA of the CDR3: TGTGCCAGCAGCTTTCGACAGAACACTGAAGCTTTCTTT.

V and J are TRBV18 and TRBJ1-2; 9 bases match TRBD1. Trimming at V came to 1 base and at J to 8 bases, leaving 5 bases not matched to a gene. This CDR3 has 14 residues. Germline-derived CDR1 and CDR2 are KGHSH and LQKENI. CDR3 residues: CASSPQQGAEGYTF. The CDR3 DNA reads as TGTGCCAGCTCACCACAACAGGGGGCGGAAGGCTACACCTTC.

This clone is a singleton in its sample. This sequence joins TRBV28 and TRBJ1-2; 8 nucleotides agree with TRBD1. Germline CDR1 and CDR2: MDHEN and SYDVKM. CDR3 length: 16 residues. V dropped 1 base and J dropped 0; count of bases not matched to a gene: 4. CDR3 loop: CASSLSDRVANYGYTF. Here the CDR3 DNA reads TGTGCCAGCAGTTTATCGGACAGGGTAGCTAACTATGGCTACACCTTC.

This sequence joins TRBV14 and TRBJ1-5, with TRBD1 identical over 7 bases. Germline values: CDR1 SGHDN, CDR2 FVKESK. This CDR3 has 12 residues. CDR3 bases: TGTGTGAACAGGGGCTGGTATCAGCCCCAGCATTTT. It is translated as CVNRGWYQPQHF.

This clone has more than one count but fewer than ten. This chain joins TRBV5-1 and TRBJ2-3; tentative D call: TRBD2 (6 bases). Between the trimmed V and J ends, which lost 4 bases and 4 bases, there was a span of 19 bases. Per germline, CDR1 SGHRS and CDR2 YFSETQ. This CDR3 has 16 residues. The CDR3 coding sequence is TGCGCCAGCAGCCTAGTAAAGCGGGCCGAGTCAGATACGCAGTATTTT. Its translation is CASSLVKRAESDTQYF. Full variable domain (rest looked up from reference TRBV5-1 and TRBJ2-3): KAGVTQTPRYLIKTRGQQVTLSCSPISGHRSVSWYQQTPGQGLQFLFEYFSETQRNKGNFPGRFSGRQFSNSRSEMNVSTLELGDSALYLCASSLVKRAESDTQYFGPGTRLTVL.

Written as DNA, the CDR3 is TGCGCCAGCAGCCCCCTAGCGGGAGACACCGGGGAGCTGTTTTTT. Protein product: CASSPLAGDTGELFF. The chain has TRBV5-1 and TRBJ2-2; 10 nucleotides line up with TRBD2. The ends lost 4 bases at V and 3 bases at J; junction bases unmatched: 3. CDR3 size: 15 residues. Germline lookup yields CDR1 SGHRS and CDR2 YFSETQ. Based on the CDR3 plus reference TRBV5-1 and TRBJ2-2, the full variable domain is KAGVTQTPRYLIKTRGQQVTLSCSPISGHRSVSWYQQTPGQGLQFLFEYFSETQRNKGNFPGRFSGRQFSNSRSEMNVSTLELGDSALYLCASSPLAGDTGELFFGEGSRLTVL.